Shown below are 12 T cell receptor beta chains from a single sample sequenced in a study of blood T cell repertoires in COVID-19 (dated by TCRdb to about 2020). The protocol used for the library was the immunoSEQ multiplex PCR assay. The immuneACCESS repertoire file appears here via TCRdb, limited to in-frame rearrangements. These files lack a portion of the clones; in checked studies, under half of the deficit traces to unresolved V genes, and the cause of the others is not known. In this sample the table shows almost 35,000 clones, 90% to 95% of which occur a single time. The top ten constitute around 40% of the sample. Sequenced sample: peripheral blood. These receptors all come from a man aged 55 to 69 with active or convalescent COVID-19.

The V and J genes are TRBV18 and TRBJ2-7; D may be TRBD1 (6 bases). V lost 3 bases, J lost 0 bases, and 12 bases lay in between. The germline V gene encodes CDR1 KGHSH and CDR2 LQKENI. This CDR3 comprises 15 residues. Written as DNA, the CDR3 is TGTGCCAGCTCACCCGATGGACAGCCCTCCTACGAGCAGTACTTC. This sequence encodes CASSPDGQPSYEQYF.

The chain has TRBV9 and TRBJ2-7; 11 nucleotides agree with TRBD2. CDR1 is SGDLS, CDR2 YYNGEE, per germline. CDR3 length: 15 residues. V shed 3 bases and J 6 bases; nucleotides not matched to a gene: 8. The CDR3 sequence is CASSASGTSGVEQYF. The DNA of the CDR3 is TGTGCCAGCAGCGCCTCTGGGACTAGCGGAGTCGAGCAGTACTTC.

This clone has just one count. CDR3 region: CSAGRDRVGAGELFF. CDR3 bases: TGCAGCGCCGGCAGGGACAGGGTCGGCGCCGGGGAGCTGTTTTTT. The genes are TRBV29-1 and TRBJ2-2; the match to TRBD1 covers 9 bases. J lost 6 bases, V lost 7 bases, and 12 bases had no gene match. Germline V gene lookup returns CDR1 SQVTM and CDR2 ANQGSEA. The CDR3 is made up of 15 amino acids.

About this clone itself: The same CDR3 can be traced to other DNA sequences in this sample. The CDR3 spells CASSGGHLNTEAFF. The DNA of the CDR3 is TGTGCCAGCAGCGGTGGACACTTGAACACTGAAGCTTTCTTT. V usage is TRBV9 and J usage is TRBJ1-1, with D maybe TRBD1 (5 bases). Germline V gene sequence: CDR1 SGDLS, CDR2 YYNGEE. V was shortened by 3 bases and J by 0 bases, with 9 bases between the two germline ends. The CDR3 extends over 14 amino acids.

The V call is TRBV5-1, the J call TRBJ2-1, with 8 nucleotides matching TRBD1. V shed 2 bases, J shed 4 bases, and the junction held 8 bases outside the gene matches. Germline CDR1 is SGHRS and CDR2 is YFSETQ. The CDR3 loop spans 16 amino acids. As DNA, the CDR3 is TGCGCCAGCAGCTTAACAGGGGGTGGGGCATACAATGAGCAGTTCTTC. This gives the protein CASSLTGGGAYNEQFF.

J is TRBJ2-7 and V is TRBV2, with 7 bases fitting TRBD1. This CDR3 has 14 residues. J was trimmed by 1 base and V by 7 bases; bases with no gene match: 7. CDR1 is SNHLY and CDR2 is FYNNEI in the germline V gene. Here the CDR3 reads CASIRDRLSYEQYF. The CDR3 nucleotides are TGTGCCAGCATAAGGGACAGACTTTCCTACGAGCAGTACTTC. Together with reference TRBV2 and TRBJ2-7, the CDR3 gives the full variable domain: EPEVTQTPSHQVTQMGQEVILRCVPISNHLYFYWYRQILGQKVEFLVSFYNNEISEKSEIFDDQFSVERPDGSNFTLKIRSTKLEDSAMYFCASIRDRLSYEQYFGPGTRLTVT.

The chain uses TRBV30 and TRBJ2-1, with 13 bases matching TRBD2. J gave up 8 bases and V 2 bases, and 6 bases lay outside the gene matches. The CDR3 is 15 amino acids. Germline V CDR1 and CDR2: GTSNPN, SVGIG (reference sequence). The CDR3 DNA is TGTGCCTGGAGTACCGGGACTAGCGGGACCGATGAGCAGTTCTTC. Its protein product is CAWSTGTSGTDEQFF.

The CDR3 region is CASTQDRTPSGPQHF. The CDR3 nucleotides read TGTGCCAGCACCCAGGATCGGACTCCAAGCGGGCCCCAGCATTTT. The chain carries TRBV6-5 and TRBJ1-5; no reliable D call. The CDR3 has 15 amino acids. Per germline, CDR1 MNHEY and CDR2 SVGAGI. The V end was cut by 7 bases, the J end by 9 bases, with 22 bases between.

V usage is TRBV4-3 and J usage is TRBJ2-1, with a tentative D call TRBD2 (6 bases). V lost 0 bases and J 6 bases, leaving 15 bases between the germline ends. The V gene's germline CDR1 is LGHNA and CDR2 YSLEER. There are 16 residues in the CDR3. The CDR3 sequence is CASSQEAGTGFNEQFF. CDR3 sequence (DNA): TGCGCCAGCAGCCAAGAGGCCGGGACTGGTTTCAATGAGCAGTTCTTC.

The chain recombines TRBV12-3 or TRBV12-4 with TRBJ1-2; no firm D call. Trimming shortened V by 2 bases and J by 4 bases, and 8 bases separated the two germline ends. CDR3 size: 13 residues. As DNA, the CDR3 is TGTGCCAGCAGTTTAAGGGAGGGCTATGGCTACACCTTC. Protein product: CASSLREGYGYTF.

V and J are TRBV28 and TRBJ1-1, with D possibly TRBD1 on 5 matching bases. The V gene lost 7 bases and the J gene lost 5 bases, with 20 bases spanning the gap. CDR1 and CDR2 (germline): MDHEN, SYDVKM. This CDR3 is 15 amino acids long. CDR3 sequence (DNA): TGTGCCAGCAAGGTCCTAGGGGCACGATGGACTGAAGCTTTCTTT. Encoded protein: CASKVLGARWTEAFF.

The V call is TRBV5-4, the J call TRBJ1-1; 10 bases agree with TRBD1. V lost 3 bases and J lost 7; bases outside the gene matches: 6. The length of the CDR3 is 14 residues. Germline V gene sequence: CDR1 SGHNT, CDR2 YYREEE (reference sequence). CDR3 region: CASSSRTGGYEAFF. The CDR3 DNA sequence: TGTGCCAGCAGCTCCCGGACAGGGGGATATGAAGCTTTCTTT.